This entry describes one T cell receptor (beta chain). V was clipped by 4 bases and J by 6 bases; unmatched bases: 5. CDR3 size: 14 residues. From germline, CDR1 is SGHTA and CDR2 FQGTGA. This sample is part of a study of blood T cell repertoires in COVID-19. Study-wide background: Samples came from the United States, Italy and Spain, spanning acute and convalescent COVID-19. From T cells, B-cell-depleted T cells, or PBMCs came the material, which was cDNA or gDNA.

Per the study methods: From reference gene primer amplification, estimates of nucleated cell counts were derived. Assay used: immunoSEQ multiplex PCR; TCRdb lists only in-frame clones, some missing. Clone size and V and J calls were adopted from that table, with D and trimming inferred from the DNA. In the table there are 85,000 to 100,000 clones, roughly 88% of which are singletons. Enrolled during active infection, Seattle patients were then followed longitudinally. This TCR came from a man between 50 and 59 years old with COVID-19, enrolled during active disease. Sequencing was performed on peripheral blood. The chain recombines TRBV7-3 with TRBJ2-2; TRBD1 matches 7 bases. The CDR3 spells CASSSEGGSGELFF. CDR3 DNA sequence: TGTGCCAGCAGCTCTGAAGGGGGCTCCGGGGAGCTGTTTTTT.